The clone carrying this T cell receptor beta chain was seen only once. PCR involved 60 Vbeta and 13 Jbeta primers. Only in-frame clones appear in the TCRdb table, and some are missing; sequencing was by immunoSEQ multiplex PCR. The sample lists about 140,000 clones; over 70% were seen once. The sample originates from a study of cytomegalovirus exposure and HLA in healthy donors. The CDR3 runs 12 residues. Germline V lookup: CDR1 LGHNT, CDR2 FRNRAP. The ends were cut back, 1 base at V and 5 bases at J, with 3 bases in the middle. Sequences were obtained from PBMCs. The TCR comes from a man aged 18 to 35 in good health and CMV-seronegative. The chain links TRBV12-5 to TRBJ1-5; D ambiguous. CDR3 sequence (DNA): TGTGCTAGTGGTTTGGGAGATCAGCCCCAGCATTTT. It yields the protein CASGLGDQPQHF.